What follows are 27 T cell receptor beta chains derived from one specimen sequenced in a study of shared clonotypes between healthy human individuals. Naive CD8 cells lacked CD45RO, underwent positive selection for CCR7 and left out terminally differentiated effector memory CD45RA+ cells. Profiled with immunoSEQ multiplex PCR; TCRdb holds only in-frame clones, not every one. The table has some 2.1 million clones, around 93% seen once. Sample: naive CD8+ T cells from PBMCs. These receptors were collected from a man aged 18 to 29 in good health. Some clones in this sample may be carry-over from other donors' samples.

This clone was found once. The chain recombines TRBV14 with TRBJ1-1; no reliable D call. V shed 2 bases and J shed 2 bases, with 15 bases lying between them. Germline V gene data show CDR1 as SGHDN and CDR2 as FVKESK. The CDR3 covers 16 residues. The CDR3 loop is CASSQILRGINTEAFF. The CDR3, as DNA: TGTGCCAGCAGCCAAATCTTGAGAGGGATAAACACTGAAGCTTTCTTT.

V is TRBV6-1 and J is TRBJ2-7; the D gene is possibly TRBD1 (6 bases). The length of the CDR3 is 11 residues. Germline V gene data show CDR1 as MNHNS and CDR2 as SASEGT. Trimming took 11 bases from V and 3 from J, leaving 11 bases between them. CDR3 DNA: TGTGCCGCAACAGGGATCTACGAGCAGTACTTC. Amino acids: CAATGIYEQYF.

The V gene is TRBV29-1, the J gene TRBJ2-1; the match to TRBD2 covers 7 bases. Germline V CDR1 and CDR2: SQVTM, ANQGSEA. Germline trimming cut 4 bases from V and 3 bases from J; bases unmatched to any gene: 9. The CDR3 is 15 residues long. The CDR3 spells CSVGGGSYNYNEQFF. DNA of the CDR3: TGCAGCGTTGGGGGGGGTAGCTACAACTACAATGAGCAGTTCTTC.

The V gene is TRBV15, the J gene TRBJ2-2; D might be TRBD1 (6 bases). CDR1 and CDR2 (germline): LNHNV, YYDKDF (reference sequence). CDR3 length: 15 residues. V was cut by 4 bases and J by 2 bases, with 11 bases left in between. CDR3 in amino acids: CATSNRDTNTGELFF. CDR3 in DNA: TGTGCCACCAGCAACCGGGACACAAACACCGGGGAGCTGTTTTTT.

CDR3 sequence (DNA): TGTGCCAGCAGCCAGGACAGGGGGCGGTCGGATGAGCAGTTCTTC. This codes for CASSQDRGRSDEQFF. The rearrangement joins TRBV7-6 to TRBJ2-1; 11 bases map to TRBD1. Germline V lookup: CDR1 SGHVS, CDR2 FNYEAQ. After removal of 5 bases from V and 8 bases from J, the junction contained 8 bases not matched to a gene. This CDR3 is 15 amino acids long. The full variable domain, its missing parts supplied by reference TRBV7-6 and TRBJ2-1, is GAGVSQSPRYKVTKRGQDVALRCDPISGHVSLYWYRQALGQGPEFLTYFNYEAQQDKSGLPNDRFSAERPEGSISTLTIQRTEQRDSAMYRCASSQDRGRSDEQFFGPGTRLTVL.

The chain employs TRBV4-2 and TRBJ2-6; TRBD2 aligns across 7 bases. CDR1 is LGHNA, CDR2 YNFKEQ, per germline. The CDR3 runs 19 residues. J was trimmed by 0 bases and V by 2 bases; bases with no gene match: 10. The CDR3 loop reads CASSQQNLAAYSGANVLTF. CDR3 bases: TGTGCCAGCAGCCAACAAAACCTAGCGGCTTACTCTGGGGCCAACGTCCTGACTTTC.

The chain uses TRBV6-5 and TRBJ2-1, with 8 bases matching TRBD2. The J segment lost 8 bases and the V segment lost 6 bases, leaving 9 bases of the junction unmatched. The CDR3 is 14 amino acids. Germline V CDR1 and CDR2: MNHEY, SVGAGI. CDR3 coding DNA: TGTGCCAGCAGCTCGGGACTAGAGATCCATGAGCAGTTCTTC. As protein: CASSSGLEIHEQFF.

With regard to this clone: The sample contains more than one DNA sequence encoding this CDR3. The genes are TRBV4-1 and TRBJ1-2, with D unresolved. The CDR3 has 12 residues. From germline, CDR1 is MGHRA and CDR2 YSYEKL. The V and J ends lost 1 base and 7 bases respectively, with 7 bases between them. The CDR3 DNA is TGCGCCAGCAGCCAAGGTGGGGTTGGCTACACCTTC. This codes for CASSQGGVGYTF.

This clone was recorded once. The chain joins TRBV4-3 to TRBJ2-1; D could derive from TRBD1 or TRBD2 (6 bases each). V lost 5 bases and J 5 bases, leaving 16 bases between the germline ends. CDR1 LGHNA and CDR2 YSLEER come from the germline V gene. The CDR3 spans 15 residues. In nucleotides, the CDR3 is TGCGCCAGCAGCGGGGGCCTAGCGCCTCACAATGAGCAGTTCTTC. Encoded protein: CASSGGLAPHNEQFF.

The gene calls are TRBV2 and TRBJ1-1, with D uncertain. The V and J ends lost 7 bases and 1 base respectively, with 10 bases between them. This CDR3 spans 13 amino acids. Germline CDR1 reads SNHLY; CDR2 reads FYNNEI. DNA of the CDR3: TGTGCCAGCAAGGGCCGTAGGAACACTGAAGCTTTCTTT. Translation: CASKGRRNTEAFF.

This chain uses TRBV9 with TRBJ2-1; 8 bases agree with TRBD2. After removal of 3 bases from V and 4 bases from J, the junction contained 9 bases not matched to a gene. This CDR3 spans 16 amino acids. Looked up from germline, CDR1 is SGDLS and CDR2 is YYNGEE. CDR3 sequence: CASSAPLAAAYNEQFF. The CDR3 DNA sequence: TGTGCCAGCAGCGCCCCACTAGCGGCCGCGTACAATGAGCAGTTCTTC.

The chain recombines TRBV4-3 with TRBJ2-3, with 13 nucleotides matching TRBD2. This CDR3 spans 16 amino acids. Trimming cost V 4 bases and J 6 bases; bases outside gene matches: 7. The V gene's germline CDR1 is LGHNA and CDR2 YSLEER. CDR3: CASSRRLAGGSDTQYF. As DNA, the CDR3 is TGCGCCAGCAGCCGGAGACTAGCGGGAGGATCGGATACGCAGTATTTT.

V and J are TRBV2 and TRBJ2-7; 14 nucleotides agree with TRBD2. The germline CDR1 and CDR2 sequences are SNHLY and FYNNEI. J gave up 6 bases and V 6 bases, and 4 bases lay outside the gene matches. This CDR3 is built from 14 residues. The DNA of the CDR3 is TGTGCCAGCAGCCCGACTAGCGGGAGGGCCGAGCAGTACTTC. Translation: CASSPTSGRAEQYF.

The count of this clone is one. The V call is TRBV7-3, the J call TRBJ2-1; 10 bases fit TRBD2. The CDR3 is made up of 16 amino acids. Trimming at V came to 0 bases and at J to 1 base, leaving 0 bases not matched to a gene. Germline V lookup: CDR1 SGHTA, CDR2 FQGTGA. CDR3 DNA: TGTGCCAGCAGCTTAACTAGCGGGAGGTCCTACAATGAGCAGTTCTTC. Protein: CASSLTSGRSYNEQFF.

The chain carries TRBV7-9 and TRBJ1-5; a possible D gene is TRBD1 (6 bases). CDR1 is SEHNR, CDR2 FQNEAQ, per germline (reference sequence). This CDR3 is built from 16 residues. Trimming removed 1 base from V and 0 bases from J, with 10 bases in between. The CDR3: CASSLGTVYSNQPQHF. The CDR3 DNA follows: TGTGCCAGCAGCTTAGGGACAGTGTATAGCAATCAGCCCCAGCATTTT.

The rearrangement links TRBV5-4 to TRBJ2-7; D is tentatively TRBD1 or TRBD2 (5 bases each). V lost 6 bases to trimming and J lost 0 bases, with 10 bases between them. This CDR3 comprises 13 residues. The germline V gene has CDR1 SGHNT and CDR2 YYREEE (reference sequence). The CDR3 loop reads CASTSGASYEQYF. Here the CDR3 DNA reads TGTGCCAGCACCTCCGGGGCCTCCTACGAGCAGTACTTC.

V usage is TRBV14 and J usage is TRBJ2-7; 7 bases line up with TRBD2. Germline V gives CDR1 SGHDN, CDR2 FVKESK. Germline trimming cut 1 base from V and 3 bases from J; bases unmatched to any gene: 6. The CDR3 consists of 15 residues. CDR3 sequence: CASSQGLAEYYEQYF. DNA of the CDR3: TGTGCCAGCAGCCAAGGGCTAGCGGAGTACTACGAGCAGTACTTC.

This sequence joins TRBV27 and TRBJ2-1; TRBD2 matches 9 bases. CDR3 length: 16 amino acids. V shed 6 bases, J shed 5 bases, and the junction held 11 bases outside the gene matches. Germline-derived CDR1 and CDR2 are MNHEY and SMNVEV (reference sequence). The DNA of the CDR3 is TGTGCCAGCAGCCCCCACCCGGGACTAGCCCACAATGAGCAGTTCTTC. It is translated as CASSPHPGLAHNEQFF.

This clone was picked up one time. The rearrangement joins TRBV5-1 to TRBJ1-1; the match to TRBD1 covers 11 bases. With 2 bases clipped from V and 4 bases from J, the junction kept 4 bases outside the gene matches. Germline-derived CDR1 and CDR2 are SGHRS and YFSETQ. CDR3 length equals 15 residues. CDR3 in amino acids: CASSLGQGAGTEAFF. CDR3 nucleotides: TGCGCCAGCAGCTTAGGACAGGGGGCTGGCACTGAAGCTTTCTTT.

The chain is built from TRBV15 and TRBJ2-7; perhaps TRBD2 as D (6 bases). The germline CDR1 and CDR2 sequences are LNHNV and YYDKDF (reference sequence). V was pared by 5 bases and J by 2 bases, with 13 bases between. The CDR3 runs 14 residues. The CDR3 sequence: CATSGEDRTYEQYF. DNA of the CDR3: TGTGCCACCAGCGGGGAGGATCGGACCTACGAGCAGTACTTC.

CDR3 protein: CASSQDQEVLWEGTSNEQFF. The CDR3 bases are TGCGCCAGCAGCCAAGATCAGGAGGTCTTGTGGGAGGGTACTTCCAATGAGCAGTTCTTC. The chain links TRBV4-3 to TRBJ2-1, with 7 bases aligning to TRBD2. Germline V lookup: CDR1 LGHNA, CDR2 YSLEER. CDR3 length: 20 residues. V shed 0 bases and J 6 bases; nucleotides not matched to a gene: 20.

This clone is a singleton in its sample. The rearrangement links TRBV7-2 to TRBJ1-5, with D possibly TRBD1 on 6 matching bases. The CDR3 covers 14 residues. Germline lookup yields CDR1 SGHTA and CDR2 FQGNSA. V gave up 5 bases and J gave up 3 bases, with 11 bases separating them. The DNA of the CDR3 is TGTGCCAGCAGCCTGGACAGCTCCAATCAGCCCCAGCATTTT. It encodes CASSLDSSNQPQHF.

The rearrangement uses TRBV7-9 and TRBJ2-7; D remains unclear. Germline V lookup: CDR1 SEHNR, CDR2 FQNEAQ (reference sequence). V lost 5 bases and J 5 bases, leaving 22 bases between the germline ends. This CDR3 is built from 16 residues. In DNA, the CDR3 is TGTGCCAGCAGCCCCGGGTGGCAGGATGCAAGGGACGAGCAGTACTTC. This sequence encodes CASSPGWQDARDEQYF.

The gene calls are TRBV4-3 and TRBJ2-7; a weak D match, TRBD2 (6 bases). The V gene's germline CDR1 is LGHNA and CDR2 YSLEER. The CDR3 runs to 12 residues. Deletions cut 1 base from V and 12 bases from J, with 13 bases between. CDR3 sequence reads: CASSQGGGTPYF. CDR3 DNA sequence: TGCGCCAGCAGCCAAGGAGGAGGGACTCCGTACTTC.

The rearrangement links TRBV10-1 to TRBJ1-1; D uncertain. This CDR3 region has 13 residues. Germline V gives CDR1 WNHNN, CDR2 SYGVQD (reference sequence). V lost 4 bases and J 0 bases, leaving 6 bases between the germline ends. The CDR3 DNA reads TGCGCCAGCAGTGCCAGCCTGAACACTGAAGCTTTCTTT. Its translation is CASSASLNTEAFF.

This chain connects TRBV10-3 to TRBJ2-3; 8 nucleotides align to TRBD2. Unmatched junction bases numbered 9, after V lost 0 bases and J lost 1 base. CDR1 ENHRY and CDR2 SYGVKD come from the germline V gene. The CDR3 contains 18 residues. The CDR3 protein is CAISESGRLAPGTDTQYF. For the CDR3, the DNA is TGTGCCATCAGTGAGTCCGGACGACTAGCGCCTGGCACAGATACGCAGTATTTT.

V usage is TRBV21-1 and J usage is TRBJ1-2. TRBV21-1 corresponds to a pseudogene. CDR3 length: 16 residues. The chain's CDR3 is CASSKVVDYHYYGYTF. CDR3 DNA sequence: TGTGCCAGCAGCAAAGTGGTGGACTACCACTACTATGGCTACACCTTC.